The 20 T cell receptor beta chains reported below all come from one sample, sequenced in a study of metastatic and nonmetastatic thyroid tumors (TCRdb year 2020). Receptor libraries were prepared by PCR. Sequenced using an Illumina HiSeq 4000. Through fastp at Q25 and MiXCR, TCRdb rebuilt clones from the public reads, retaining in-frame beta chains. The sample yields fewer than 7,000 clones; around 30% were counted once. 35% to 45% of the sample rests with the top ten. No patient had received any treatment before thyroid surgery. The sample was tumor tissue. Receptor source: a female donor with papillary thyroid cancer or a benign thyroid nodule (not recorded which). Some clones in this sample may be carry-over from other donors' samples.

This rearrangement joins TRBV6-1 to TRBJ2-7, with 7 bases aligning to TRBD2. V dropped 6 bases and J dropped 2; count of bases not matched to a gene: 7. The CDR3 extends over 14 amino acids. The germline V gene encodes CDR1 MNHNS and CDR2 SASEGT. The CDR3 sequence: CASSGLREPYEQYF. Written as DNA, the CDR3 is TGTGCCAGCAGCGGGCTGCGGGAGCCCTACGAGCAGTACTTC.

This clone was detected many times. A much larger clone is a single base away; this may be a read error. The CDR3 region has the DNA TGTGCCAGCAGTTTATTAGGGACAGGGGGAAGATCTGGAAACACCGTATATTTT. Translation gives CASSLLGTGGRSGNTVYF. The genes are TRBV28 and TRBJ1-3; TRBD1 matches at 11 bases. CDR1 and CDR2 (germline): MDHEN, SYDVKM. The CDR3 is 18 amino acids.

This clone came up once. This rearrangement joins TRBV4-3 to TRBJ2-7; 9 positions agree with TRBD1. Germline trimming cut 3 bases from V and 8 bases from J; bases unmatched to any gene: 8. Germline-derived CDR1 and CDR2 are LGHNA and YSLEER. The CDR3 length is 14 residues. CDR3 loop: CASSQAGQGNKQYF. The CDR3 bases are TGCGCCAGCAGCCAGGCGGGACAGGGTAATAAGCAGTACTTC.

The chain employs TRBV15 and TRBJ1-6; D is undetermined. Trimming removed 3 bases at V and 0 bases at J, with 3 bases between. The CDR3 loop spans 14 amino acids. Germline CDR1 and CDR2: LNHNV and YYDKDF (reference sequence). Here the CDR3 DNA reads TGTGCCACCAGCAGGGGCTCCTATAATTCACCCCTCCACTTT. As protein: CATSRGSYNSPLHF.

As for this clone: Mismatch with germline at one junction end may stem from a read error. The V gene is TRBV4-1, the J gene TRBJ1-6; possible D gene TRBD1, 5 bases. Germline V gives CDR1 MGHRA, CDR2 YSYEKL. The CDR3 is 12 amino acids. CDR3 coding DNA: TGCGCTAGCAGCCAGGGTATTTCACACCTCCACTTT. This encodes CASSQGISHLHF.

This clone has more than one count but fewer than ten. Other DNA sequences in this specimen translate into the identical CDR3. The CDR3 here is CASSLGDLSYNEQFF. DNA for the CDR3: TGCGCCAGCAGCCTTGGAGATCTCTCCTACAATGAGCAGTTCTTC. The rearrangement links TRBV5-1 to TRBJ2-1, with D uncertain. CDR3 size: 15 residues. The germline V and J ends were trimmed by 4 bases and 0 bases, with 11 bases remaining between them. The germline CDR1 and CDR2 sequences are SGHRS and YFSETQ.

This clone was observed many times. The genes are TRBV5-1 and TRBJ2-6, with a possible D match to TRBD1 (6 bases). The ends were cut back, 1 base at V and 4 bases at J, with 15 bases in the middle. The CDR3 covers 17 residues. The germline CDR1 and CDR2 sequences are SGHRS and YFSETQ. This chain's CDR3 is CASSLILQGPGANVLTF. The CDR3 DNA is TGCGCCAGCAGCTTGATCCTACAGGGCCCCGGGGCCAACGTCCTGACTTTC.

The chain links TRBV7-6 to TRBJ2-7; no clear D. The CDR3 extends over 12 amino acids. CDR1 is SGHVS, CDR2 FNYEAQ, per germline. The V and J ends lost 4 bases and 6 bases respectively, with 10 bases between them. The CDR3 DNA reads TGTGCCAGCAGCTCGATGGTGTCCGAGCAGTACTTC. It codes for CASSSMVSEQYF.

In its sample, this clone was seen once. The chain is built from TRBV20-1 and TRBJ1-1, with D possibly matching TRBD1 (5 bases). Germline assignment: CDR1 DFQATT and CDR2 SNEGSKA (reference sequence). V lost 2 bases to trimming and J lost 3 bases, with 7 bases between them. The CDR3 covers 12 residues. CDR3 sequence: CSARLRDTEAFF. The CDR3 DNA is TGCAGTGCTAGACTCAGGGACACTGAAGCTTTCTTT.

This clone was recorded at least ten times. V and J are TRBV20-1 and TRBJ1-5; D not resolved. Trimming removed 6 bases from V and 0 bases from J, with 12 bases in between. The CDR3 contains 14 residues. The germline V gene encodes CDR1 DFQATT and CDR2 SNEGSKA (reference sequence). The CDR3 nucleotides are TGCAGTGCCCTTGAGGGCCTTAGCAATCAGCCCCAGCATTTT. Encoded protein: CSALEGLSNQPQHF.

This sequence joins TRBV19 and TRBJ2-1; 12 nucleotides line up with TRBD2. The length of the CDR3 is 15 residues. V trimming: 7 bases; J trimming: 6 bases; junction bases outside the gene matches: 7. Germline V gene sequence: CDR1 LNHDA, CDR2 SQIVND (reference sequence). The CDR3 region has the DNA TGTGCCAGTACGGAGACTAGCGGGAGCATCAATGAGCAGTTCTTC. Encoded protein: CASTETSGSINEQFF.

This clone was seen many times. In the same sample, other DNA sequences code for this CDR3. The gene calls are TRBV9 and TRBJ2-3; 13 nucleotides align to TRBD2. The V segment lost 4 bases and the J segment 4 bases; nucleotides outside the gene matches: 6. The CDR3 has 16 residues. Germline-derived CDR1 and CDR2 are SGDLS and YYNGEE. The CDR3 here is CASSFGLAGVPDTQYF. The CDR3 DNA reads TGTGCCAGCAGCTTCGGACTAGCGGGAGTCCCAGATACGCAGTATTTT.

This clone is medium-sized by share. This sample includes further DNA sequences coding for the same CDR3. The rearrangement joins TRBV7-2 to TRBJ2-1, with 14 bases aligning to TRBD2. The ends lost 4 bases at V and 7 bases at J; junction bases unmatched: 3. From germline, CDR1 is SGHTA and CDR2 FQGNSA. The CDR3 sequence is 15 residues long. The CDR3 loop is CASSSGLAGVNEQFF. The CDR3 nucleotides read TGTGCCAGCAGCTCGGGACTAGCGGGAGTGAATGAGCAGTTCTTC.

This clone has ten or more counts. The genes are TRBV6-4 and TRBJ1-2; D uncertain. The germline V gene has CDR1 MRHNA and CDR2 SNTAGT. The CDR3 contains 15 residues. Trimming left V 8 bases short and J 10 bases short, with 26 bases between. The CDR3 region is CASAPEGGLPSSYTF. The CDR3 nucleotides are TGTGCCAGCGCCCCGGAGGGAGGGCTCCCCTCCTCCTACACCTTC.

This clone is judged medium-sized. The same CDR3 also results from other DNA sequences found in this sample. The CDR3 region is CASSQPKGLAGVTPYNEQFF. The CDR3 coding sequence is TGTGCCAGCAGTCAACCCAAGGGACTAGCGGGAGTAACCCCCTACAATGAGCAGTTCTTC. The J gene is TRBJ2-1, the V gene TRBV28, with 14 bases fitting TRBD2. Germline V lookup: CDR1 MDHEN, CDR2 SYDVKM. J was trimmed by 2 bases and V by 5 bases; bases with no gene match: 14. The CDR3 has 20 residues. Drawing the rest from reference TRBV28 and TRBJ2-1, the complete variable domain is DVKVTQSSRYLVKRTGEKVFLECVQDMDHENMFWYRQDPGLGLRLIYFSYDVKMKEKGDIPEGYSVSREKKERFSLILESASTNQTSMYLCASSQPKGLAGVTPYNEQFFGPGTRLTVL.

This clone rates as medium-sized. The chain uses TRBV3-1 and TRBJ2-1, with TRBD2 identical over 11 bases. The V segment lost 4 bases and the J segment 10 bases; nucleotides outside the gene matches: 9. Germline V lookup: CDR1 LGHDT, CDR2 YNNKEL (reference sequence). The CDR3 extends over 15 amino acids. Here the CDR3 reads CASSPLAGGYSEQFF. CDR3 DNA sequence: TGTGCCAGCAGCCCGCTAGCGGGGGGATACTCCGAGCAGTTCTTC.

A note on this clone: A much more abundant neighbour one base away suggests this may be a read error. The V gene is TRBV5-6, the J gene TRBJ2-5; possible D gene TRBD1, 7 bases. The CDR3 is 14 residues long. The V gene's germline CDR1 is SGHDT and CDR2 YYEEEE. The CDR3 protein is CAGSFTGEEETQYF. CDR3 coding DNA: TGTGCCGGCAGCTTTACAGGGGAGGAAGAGACCCAGTACTTC.

By sample share, this clone is medium-sized (0.01 to 0.1%). The genes are TRBV27 and TRBJ1-1; D not resolved. This CDR3 comprises 15 residues. Trimming removed 1 base at V and 1 base at J, with 10 bases between. Germline V lookup: CDR1 MNHEY, CDR2 SMNVEV (reference sequence). The CDR3 sequence: CASSLLRHPNTEAFF. In DNA form, the CDR3 reads TGTGCCAGCAGTTTATTGCGACACCCGAACACTGAAGCTTTCTTT.

The chain recombines TRBV28 with TRBJ1-3; D remains unclear. Trimming removed 7 bases from V and 4 bases from J, with 14 bases in between. In germline, CDR1 is MDHEN, CDR2 SYDVKM. The CDR3 loop spans 14 amino acids. The CDR3 nucleotides read TGTGCCAGCAAGGACCCGAGTTCAGGAAACACCATATATTTT. Amino acid sequence: CASKDPSSGNTIYF.

Regarding this clone: The junction differs from germline at one of its ends, possibly a read error. J is TRBJ1-1 and V is TRBV20-1; D might be TRBD1 (6 bases). Germline V gene data show CDR1 as DFQATT and CDR2 as SNEGSKA (reference sequence). There are 16 residues in the CDR3. Here the CDR3 reads CSARDPLQGMNTEAFF. DNA of the CDR3: TGCAGTGCGAGAGATCCCTTGCAGGGGATGAACACTGAAGCTTTCTTT.